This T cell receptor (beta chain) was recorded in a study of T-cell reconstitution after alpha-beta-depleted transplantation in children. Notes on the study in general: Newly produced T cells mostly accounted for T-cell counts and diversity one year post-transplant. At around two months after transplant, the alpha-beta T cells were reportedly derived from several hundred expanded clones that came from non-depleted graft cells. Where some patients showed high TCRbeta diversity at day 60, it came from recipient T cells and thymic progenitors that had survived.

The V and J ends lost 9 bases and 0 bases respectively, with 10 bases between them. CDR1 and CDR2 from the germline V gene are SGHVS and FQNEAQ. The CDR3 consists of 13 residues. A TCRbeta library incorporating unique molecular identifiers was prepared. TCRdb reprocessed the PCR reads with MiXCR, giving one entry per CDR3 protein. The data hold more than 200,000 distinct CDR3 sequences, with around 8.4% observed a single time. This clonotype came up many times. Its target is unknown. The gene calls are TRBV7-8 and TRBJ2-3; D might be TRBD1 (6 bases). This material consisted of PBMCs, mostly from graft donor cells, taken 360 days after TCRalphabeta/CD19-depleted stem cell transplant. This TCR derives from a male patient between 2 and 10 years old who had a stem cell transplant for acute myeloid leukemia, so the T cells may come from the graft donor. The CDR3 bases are TGTGCCAGGGGGACACTTAGCACAGATACGCAGTATTTT. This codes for CARGTLSTDTQYF.